Following are 28 T cell receptor beta chains from one sample sequenced in a study of blood T cell repertoires in COVID-19. Method: immunoSEQ multiplex PCR; TCRdb's copy keeps in-frame clones and lacks some. Of around 270,000 clones listed, around 87% are singletons. Material for sequencing was peripheral blood. These receptor sequences come from a woman aged 60-75 years with COVID-19, enrolled during active disease.

V usage is TRBV7-9 and J usage is TRBJ1-6; 7 nucleotides agree with TRBD1. After removal of 4 bases from V and 6 bases from J, the junction contained 3 bases not matched to a gene. Germline values: CDR1 SEHNR, CDR2 FQNEAQ (reference sequence). The CDR3 contains 14 residues. The CDR3 DNA sequence: TGTGCCAGCAGCTCCGGGACAGCTAATTCACCCCTCCACTTT. It is translated as CASSSGTANSPLHF.

The chain joins TRBV2 to TRBJ1-1; 7 nucleotides agree with TRBD1. J was trimmed by 2 bases and V by 4 bases; bases with no gene match: 16. CDR3 length: 18 residues. The germline V gene has CDR1 SNHLY and CDR2 FYNNEI. Written as DNA, the CDR3 is TGTGCCAGCAGTGTTGGGCCAGGCAGGGGGAACTTAAACACTGAAGCTTTCTTT. Its protein is CASSVGPGRGNLNTEAFF.

The chain carries TRBV27 and TRBJ2-1; TRBD2 is a possible D gene (5 bases). This CDR3 is 14 amino acids long. Per germline, CDR1 MNHEY and CDR2 SMNVEV (reference sequence). Between the trimmed V and J ends, which lost 4 bases and 9 bases, there was a span of 16 bases. The CDR3 loop reads CASSSPQRRSEQFF. The CDR3 DNA is TGTGCCAGCAGTTCGCCCCAGCGGAGGAGTGAGCAGTTCTTC.

V is TRBV29-1 and J is TRBJ2-1; TRBD2 agrees at 10 bases. The CDR3 runs to 14 residues. With V trimmed by 3 bases and J by 7 bases, 6 bases remained unmatched. Germline V CDR1 and CDR2: SQVTM, ANQGSEA. In nucleotides, the CDR3 is TGCAGCGTTGACAGCGGGAGGGCCGGGAATGAGCAGTTCTTC. This encodes CSVDSGRAGNEQFF.

J is TRBJ2-5 and V is TRBV7-8; 11 bases are shared with TRBD2. The CDR3 contains 16 residues. V lost 8 bases to trimming and J lost 3 bases; unmatched junction nucleotides: 11. Germline loops: CDR1 SGHVS, CDR2 FQNEAQ. CDR3 coding DNA: TGTGCCAGCGGATCCCTAGCGGGAGGCGGGAAAGAGACCCAGTACTTC. This sequence encodes CASGSLAGGGKETQYF.

This chain links TRBV15 with TRBJ1-5; TRBD1 matches at 8 bases. The CDR3 covers 17 residues. Losses at the gene ends were 2 bases for V and 3 bases for J; bases not matched to a gene: 9. From germline, CDR1 is LNHNV and CDR2 YYDKDF (reference sequence). The CDR3 sequence: CATSRPDRGSDNQPQHF. DNA of the CDR3: TGTGCCACCAGCAGACCAGACAGGGGAAGTGACAATCAGCCCCAGCATTTT. The full variable domain, its missing parts supplied by reference TRBV15 and TRBJ1-5, is DAMVIQNPRYQVTQFGKPVTLSCSQTLNHNVMYWYQQKSSQAPKLLFHYYDKDFNNEADTPDNFQSRRPNTSFCFLDIRSPGLGDTAMYLCATSRPDRGSDNQPQHFGDGTRLSIL.

This chain joins TRBV19 and TRBJ1-5; 9 bases map to TRBD1. The CDR3 length is 16 residues. Germline trimming cut 5 bases from V and 4 bases from J; bases unmatched to any gene: 9. Germline CDR1 and CDR2: LNHDA and SQIVND (reference sequence). CDR3: CASSLPGTGRNQPQHF. The CDR3 nucleotides read TGTGCCAGTAGTTTACCCGGGACAGGGAGAAATCAGCCCCAGCATTTT.

The CDR3 nucleotides read TGTGCCAGCAGTCGACAGGGACGGCGGGGTACGCAGTATTTT. Translating it yields CASSRQGRRGTQYF. This chain joins TRBV28 and TRBJ2-3, with D perhaps matching TRBD1 (7 bases). Germline V CDR1 and CDR2: MDHEN, SYDVKM. The CDR3 runs to 14 residues. Deletions cut 5 bases from V and 8 bases from J, with 17 bases between.

The chain combines TRBV6-5 with TRBJ2-7; D may be TRBD1 (6 bases). V was shortened by 6 bases and J by 2 bases, with 14 bases between the two germline ends. The CDR3 is made up of 14 amino acids. CDR1 and CDR2 (germline): MNHEY, SVGAGI. Here the CDR3 DNA reads TGTGCCAGCAGAGGACGGGACACCGCCTACGAGCAGTACTTC. Its protein is CASRGRDTAYEQYF.

This chain uses TRBV5-4 with TRBJ2-3, with 8 bases lining up with TRBD2. This CDR3 is built from 15 residues. CDR1 is SGHNT, CDR2 YYREEE, per germline (reference sequence). V lost 4 bases to trimming and J lost 0 bases; unmatched junction nucleotides: 4. The CDR3 here is CASSPTSGSTDTQYF. The DNA for the CDR3 is TGTGCCAGCAGCCCAACTAGCGGAAGCACAGATACGCAGTATTTT. The complete variable domain, with remaining parts taken from reference TRBV5-4 and TRBJ2-3, reads ETGVTQSPTHLIKTRGQQVTLRCSSQSGHNTVSWYQQALGQGPQFIFQYYREEENGRGNFPPRFSGLQFPNYSSELNVNALELDDSALYLCASSPTSGSTDTQYFGPGTRLTVL.

The J gene is TRBJ2-6, the V gene TRBV14; D may be TRBD2 (6 bases). From germline, CDR1 is SGHDN and CDR2 FVKESK. V lost 4 bases, J lost 2 bases, and 15 bases lay in between. The CDR3 contains 17 residues. CDR3 sequence reads: CASSPRRAGTGANVLTF. The DNA for the CDR3 is TGTGCCAGCAGCCCCCGGAGGGCTGGCACTGGGGCCAACGTCCTGACTTTC.

The rearrangement joins TRBV1 to TRBJ2-1; whether TRBD2, the table's D call, matches the DNA was not checked. TRBV1 is a known pseudogene. The CDR3 consists of 18 residues. CDR3 bases: TGCACCAGCAGCCAAGATTGCCTAGCGGGAGTGGATTACAATGAGCAGTTCTTC. Protein: CTSSQDCLAGVDYNEQFF.

This clone was counted only a few times. The V call is TRBV6-2 or TRBV6-3, the J call TRBJ1-5, with unresolved D. Germline loops: CDR1 MNHEY, CDR2 SVGEGT. Trimming took 2 bases from V and 3 from J, leaving 8 bases between them. The CDR3 has 14 amino acids. CDR3: CASSYNGHNQPQHF. CDR3 in DNA: TGTGCCAGCAGTTACAATGGCCACAATCAGCCCCAGCATTTT.

V gene TRBV11-3 combines with J gene TRBJ2-2; D is perhaps TRBD2 (5 bases). The length of the CDR3 is 15 residues. From germline, CDR1 is SGHNT and CDR2 YENEEA. Trimming stripped 3 bases from V and 4 bases from J, with 12 bases between. The CDR3 sequence is CASSLPGGSTGELFF. The CDR3 DNA is TGTGCCAGCAGCTTGCCCGGTGGGAGCACCGGGGAGCTGTTTTTT. The full variable domain, its missing parts supplied by reference TRBV11-3 and TRBJ2-2, is EAGVVQSPRYKIIEKKQPVAFWCNPISGHNTLYWYLQNLGQGPELLIRYENEEAVDDSQLPKDRFSAERLKGVDSTLKIQPAELGDSAVYLCASSLPGGSTGELFFGEGSRLTVL.

The chain has TRBV19 and TRBJ1-5; D remains unclear. This CDR3 has 16 amino acids. The germline CDR1 and CDR2 sequences are LNHDA and SQIVND (reference sequence). The V and J ends lost 0 bases and 7 bases respectively, with 16 bases between them. The CDR3 is CASSIDQWAGYQPQHF. CDR3 nucleotides: TGTGCCAGTAGTATAGATCAGTGGGCAGGTTACCAGCCCCAGCATTTT.

V gene TRBV15 combines with J gene TRBJ1-2; 11 bases are shared with TRBD1. There are 17 residues in the CDR3. Unmatched junction bases numbered 11, after V lost 1 base and J lost 7 bases. Germline CDR1 reads LNHNV; CDR2 reads YYDKDF (reference sequence). The CDR3 DNA reads as TGTGCCACCAGCAGAGGGGATGCAGGACAGGGGGCGCGTGGCTACACCTTC. Residues: CATSRGDAGQGARGYTF.

J is TRBJ2-1 and V is TRBV28; TRBD2 agrees at 15 bases. Trimming cost V 4 bases and J 3 bases; bases outside gene matches: 13. The V gene's germline CDR1 is MDHEN and CDR2 SYDVKM. This CDR3 comprises 20 residues. This chain's CDR3 is CASSYGTSGRRWRNYNEQFF. CDR3 DNA: TGTGCCAGCAGTTATGGGACTAGCGGGAGGAGGTGGAGAAACTACAATGAGCAGTTCTTC. Complete variable domain (other parts from reference TRBV28 and TRBJ2-1): DVKVTQSSRYLVKRTGEKVFLECVQDMDHENMFWYRQDPGLGLRLIYFSYDVKMKEKGDIPEGYSVSREKKERFSLILESASTNQTSMYLCASSYGTSGRRWRNYNEQFFGPGTRLTVL.

The chain employs TRBV10-3 and TRBJ1-5; D is unclear. Per the germline V gene, CDR1 is ENHRY and CDR2 is SYGVKD. The length of the CDR3 is 15 residues. V dropped 2 bases and J dropped 0 bases, with 8 bases sitting between them. CDR3: CAISEGQASNQPQHF. Here the CDR3 DNA reads TGTGCCATCAGTGAGGGGCAGGCTAGCAATCAGCCCCAGCATTTT.

The V and J genes are TRBV28 and TRBJ2-3, with 15 bases that match TRBD2. The CDR3 contains 17 residues. Looked up from germline, CDR1 is MDHEN and CDR2 is SYDVKM. The J segment lost 8 bases and the V segment lost 5 bases, leaving 11 bases of the junction unmatched. CDR3 in amino acids: CASSPFGLAGGPGTQYF. CDR3 sequence (DNA): TGTGCCAGCAGTCCCTTCGGACTAGCGGGAGGGCCGGGTACGCAGTATTTT. Full variable domain (rest looked up from reference TRBV28 and TRBJ2-3): DVKVTQSSRYLVKRTGEKVFLECVQDMDHENMFWYRQDPGLGLRLIYFSYDVKMKEKGDIPEGYSVSREKKERFSLILESASTNQTSMYLCASSPFGLAGGPGTQYFGPGTRLTVL.

This chain joins TRBV28 and TRBJ1-2, with 10 bases lining up with TRBD1. This CDR3 spans 15 amino acids. Looked up from germline, CDR1 is MDHEN and CDR2 is SYDVKM. V lost 6 bases and J lost 5; bases outside the gene matches: 9. The CDR3, as DNA: TGTGCCAGCAGCCGCAGCGGGGGACAGGGGTATGGCTACACCTTC. Its protein product is CASSRSGGQGYGYTF.

This clone was seen a handful of times. V is TRBV6-5 and J is TRBJ1-2; no clear D. This CDR3 contains 12 residues. V was trimmed by 6 bases and J by 9 bases, leaving 14 bases between them. Germline V gene lookup returns CDR1 MNHEY and CDR2 SVGAGI. This chain's CDR3 is CASSTGKRSYTF. CDR3 nucleotide sequence: TGTGCCAGCAGCACGGGTAAGAGGAGCTACACCTTC.

The V call is TRBV6-2 or TRBV6-3, the J call TRBJ1-1; no clear D gene. Trimming removed 2 bases from V and 5 bases from J, with 9 bases in between. This CDR3 region has 13 residues. Germline CDR1 MNHEY, CDR2 SVGEGT. CDR3: CASSYASRTEAFF. The CDR3 DNA follows: TGTGCCAGCAGTTACGCTTCGCGAACTGAAGCTTTCTTT.

This clone was found once. This chain connects TRBV5-1 to TRBJ2-7, with 7 bases fitting TRBD2. This CDR3 comprises 14 residues. With 3 bases clipped from V and 2 bases from J, the junction kept 5 bases outside the gene matches. From germline, CDR1 is SGHRS and CDR2 YFSETQ. The CDR3 region is CASSSLANPYEQYF. The CDR3 nucleotides read TGCGCCAGCAGCTCACTAGCGAACCCCTACGAGCAGTACTTC.

The rearrangement uses TRBV7-8 and TRBJ1-6; D ambiguous. Germline CDR1 and CDR2: SGHVS and FQNEAQ. The CDR3 sequence is 14 residues long. The V end was cut by 6 bases, the J end by 6 bases, with 12 bases between. The CDR3 DNA is TGTGCCAGCAGTTTCACAGCGGCTAATTCACCCCTCCACTTT. This gives the protein CASSFTAANSPLHF.

This clone was recorded only once. The chain joins TRBV18 to TRBJ1-6; unclear D gene. Trimming stripped 2 bases from V and 6 bases from J, with 8 bases between. CDR3 size: 14 residues. Germline-derived CDR1 and CDR2 are KGHSH and LQKENI. CDR3: CASSPARSNSPLHF. The CDR3 DNA sequence: TGTGCCAGCTCACCAGCCCGGTCTAATTCACCCCTCCACTTT.

This clone appeared once. The gene calls are TRBV19 and TRBJ2-2, with TRBD1 matching 9 bases. CDR1 LNHDA and CDR2 SQIVND come from the germline V gene (reference sequence). The trim removed 6 bases at V and 7 bases at J, leaving 6 bases unmatched. The CDR3 is made up of 14 amino acids. In DNA form, the CDR3 reads TGTGCCAGTAGAGCGGGACAGGGTGGCGGGGAGCTGTTTTTT. Its protein product is CASRAGQGGGELFF.

This clone was counted a single time. The V and J genes are TRBV11-3 and TRBJ1-1; no definite D call. V gave up 1 base and J gave up 4 bases, with 7 bases separating them. This CDR3 spans 13 amino acids. Germline CDR1 reads SGHNT; CDR2 reads YENEEA. The CDR3, as DNA: TGTGCCAGCAGCTTAGCCCTAGGCACTGAAGCTTTCTTT. It encodes CASSLALGTEAFF.

This chain connects TRBV28 to TRBJ1-3; D unresolved. V was pared by 6 bases and J by 1 base, with 10 bases between. CDR3 size: 14 residues. CDR1 is MDHEN, CDR2 SYDVKM, per germline. CDR3 residues: CASRVRRSGNTIYF. The CDR3 region has the DNA TGTGCCAGCAGAGTGCGGAGATCTGGAAACACCATATATTTT.